The clone carrying this TCR beta chain was picked up one time. In the original analysis: Amplification with reference gene primers provided the estimates of nucleated cell counts. Sequencing used immunoSEQ multiplex PCR; TCRdb keeps in-frame clones, though not all of them. For V, J and clone size, that table is used; D and trimming come from the DNA. The sample yields 300,000 to 350,000 clones, around 90% seen once. The sample originates from a study of blood T cell repertoires in COVID-19. Study-level information: Acute and convalescent COVID-19 specimens originated in the United States, Italy and Spain. T cells, B-cell-depleted T cells, or PBMCs supplied cDNA or gDNA.

Seattle cases were enrolled at active infection and followed longitudinally. This receptor was taken from a woman aged 40 to 49 with COVID-19, enrolled during active disease. Sequencing was done on a sample of peripheral blood.

For the CDR3, the DNA is TGTGCCAGCAGTGGGACTAGCGGGATGTCACAAGAGACCCAGTACTTC. This gives the protein CASSGTSGMSQETQYF. This chain uses TRBV6-2 or TRBV6-3 with TRBJ2-5, with 13 bases that match TRBD2. Germline CDR1 reads MNHEY; CDR2 reads SVGEGT. V shed 5 bases and J 2 bases; nucleotides not matched to a gene: 5. The CDR3 consists of 16 residues.